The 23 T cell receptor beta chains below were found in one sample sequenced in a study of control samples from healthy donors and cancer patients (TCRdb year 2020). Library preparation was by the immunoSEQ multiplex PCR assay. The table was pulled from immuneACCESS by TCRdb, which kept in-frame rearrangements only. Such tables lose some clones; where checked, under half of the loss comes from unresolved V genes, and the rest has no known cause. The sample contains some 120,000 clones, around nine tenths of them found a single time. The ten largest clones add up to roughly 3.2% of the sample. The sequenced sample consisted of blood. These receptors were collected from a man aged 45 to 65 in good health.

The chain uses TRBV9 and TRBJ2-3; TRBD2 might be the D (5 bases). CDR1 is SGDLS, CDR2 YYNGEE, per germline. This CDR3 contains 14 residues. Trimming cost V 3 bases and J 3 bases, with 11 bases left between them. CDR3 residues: CASSARPGTDTQYF. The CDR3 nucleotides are TGTGCCAGCAGCGCAAGACCGGGGACAGATACGCAGTATTTT.

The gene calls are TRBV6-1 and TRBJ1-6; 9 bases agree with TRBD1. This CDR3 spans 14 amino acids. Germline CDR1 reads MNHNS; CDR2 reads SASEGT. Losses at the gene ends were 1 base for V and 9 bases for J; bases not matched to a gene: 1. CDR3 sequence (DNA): TGTGCCAGCAGTGAAGGGACAGGGGTTTCACCCCTCCACTTT. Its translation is CASSEGTGVSPLHF.

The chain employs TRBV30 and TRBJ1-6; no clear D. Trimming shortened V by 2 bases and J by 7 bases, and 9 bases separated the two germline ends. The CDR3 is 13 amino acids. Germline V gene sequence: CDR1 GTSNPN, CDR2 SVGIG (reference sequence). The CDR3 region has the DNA TGTGCCTGGAGTAAGGGCAGAAATTCACCCCTCCACTTT. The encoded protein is CAWSKGRNSPLHF.

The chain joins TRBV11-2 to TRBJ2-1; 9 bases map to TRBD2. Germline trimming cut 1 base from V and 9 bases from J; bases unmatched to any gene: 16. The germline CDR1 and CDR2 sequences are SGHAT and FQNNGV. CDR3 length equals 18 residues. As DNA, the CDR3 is TGTGCCAGCAGCTTAGGTATTGCGCGGGGGGGCGGTTTAGGTGAGCAGTTCTTC. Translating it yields CASSLGIARGGGLGEQFF.

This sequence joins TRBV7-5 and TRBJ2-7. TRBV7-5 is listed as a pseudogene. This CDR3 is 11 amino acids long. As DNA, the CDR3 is TGTGTCAGAAGCTCCCCGAACGAGCAGTACTTC. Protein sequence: CVRSSPNEQYF.

The CDR3 DNA sequence: TGTGCCAGCAGCGAGGGGGCAGGGCAAGGGTACGAGCAGTACTTC. Its protein product is CASSEGAGQGYEQYF. The chain carries TRBV9 and TRBJ2-7, with 7 bases fitting TRBD1. V dropped 3 bases and J dropped 4; count of bases not matched to a gene: 10. Germline V CDR1 and CDR2: SGDLS, YYNGEE. CDR3 size: 15 residues. Variable domain in full (rest from reference TRBV9 and TRBJ2-7): DSGVTQTPKHLITATGQRVTLRCSPRSGDLSVYWYQQSLDQGLQFLIQYYNGEERAKGNILERFSAQQFPDLHSELNLSSLELGDSALYFCASSEGAGQGYEQYFGPGTRLTVT.

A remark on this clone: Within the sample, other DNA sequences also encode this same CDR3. The CDR3 DNA reads TGTGCCAGCAGCCGCCTTCAAGAGACCCAGTACTTC. This encodes CASSRLQETQYF. The chain has TRBV6-5 and TRBJ2-5; unclear D gene. With 6 bases removed from V and 2 bases from J, the gap between germline ends came to 7 bases. This CDR3 has 12 residues. Germline V gene data show CDR1 as MNHEY and CDR2 as SVGAGI.

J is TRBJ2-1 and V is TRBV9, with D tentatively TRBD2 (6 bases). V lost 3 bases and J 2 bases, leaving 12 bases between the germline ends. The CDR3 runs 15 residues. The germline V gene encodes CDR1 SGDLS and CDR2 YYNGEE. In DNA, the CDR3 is TGTGCCAGCAGCGGCGCTGCGGGGACCTACAATGAGCAGTTCTTC. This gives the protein CASSGAAGTYNEQFF.

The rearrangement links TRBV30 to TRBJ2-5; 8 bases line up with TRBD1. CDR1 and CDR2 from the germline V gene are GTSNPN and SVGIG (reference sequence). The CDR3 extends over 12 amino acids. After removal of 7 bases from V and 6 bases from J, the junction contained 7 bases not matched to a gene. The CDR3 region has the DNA TGTGCCTATTCAGGGGGCGCGAAGACCCAGTACTTC. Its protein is CAYSGGAKTQYF. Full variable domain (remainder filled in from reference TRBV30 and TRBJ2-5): SQTIHQWPATLVQPVGSPLSLECTVEGTSNPNLYWYRQAAGRGLQLLFYSVGIGQISSEVPQNLSASRPQDRQFILSSKKLLLSDSGFYLCAYSGGAKTQYFGPGTRLLVL.

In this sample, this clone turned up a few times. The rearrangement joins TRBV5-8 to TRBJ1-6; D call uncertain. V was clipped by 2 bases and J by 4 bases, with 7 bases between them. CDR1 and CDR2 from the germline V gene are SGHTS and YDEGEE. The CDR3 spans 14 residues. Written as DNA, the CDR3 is TGTGCCAGCAGCTTTGTCGCGTATAATTCACCCCTCCACTTT. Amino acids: CASSFVAYNSPLHF.

CDR3 amino acids: CASSLGGRARYNEQFF. DNA for the CDR3: TGTGCCAGCAGCTTGGGGGGCAGGGCTCGATACAATGAGCAGTTCTTC. This chain links TRBV5-8 with TRBJ2-1, with D tentatively TRBD1 (5 bases). CDR3 length: 16 residues. V was trimmed by 0 bases and J by 4 bases, leaving 14 bases between them. Germline-derived CDR1 and CDR2 are SGHTS and YDEGEE.

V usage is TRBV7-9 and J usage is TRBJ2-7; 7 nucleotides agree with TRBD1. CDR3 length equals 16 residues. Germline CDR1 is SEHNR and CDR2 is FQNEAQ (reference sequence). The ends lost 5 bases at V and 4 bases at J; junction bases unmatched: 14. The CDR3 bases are TGTGCCAGCAGCCCAGGGGGACGGAGTAACGGGTACGAGCAGTACTTC. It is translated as CASSPGGRSNGYEQYF.

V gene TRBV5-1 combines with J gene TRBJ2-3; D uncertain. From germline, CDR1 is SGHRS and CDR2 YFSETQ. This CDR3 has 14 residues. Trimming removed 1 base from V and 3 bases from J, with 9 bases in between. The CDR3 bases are TGCGCCAGCAGCTTGACCTTCTATACAGATACGCAGTATTTT. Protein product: CASSLTFYTDTQYF.

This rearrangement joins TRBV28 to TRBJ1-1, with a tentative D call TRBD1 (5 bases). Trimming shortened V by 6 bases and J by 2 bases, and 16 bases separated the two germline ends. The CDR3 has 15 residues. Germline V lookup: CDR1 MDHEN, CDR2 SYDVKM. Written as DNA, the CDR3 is TGTGCCAGCAGCCCCTACAGGCACTTCAACACTGAAGCTTTCTTT. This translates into CASSPYRHFNTEAFF.

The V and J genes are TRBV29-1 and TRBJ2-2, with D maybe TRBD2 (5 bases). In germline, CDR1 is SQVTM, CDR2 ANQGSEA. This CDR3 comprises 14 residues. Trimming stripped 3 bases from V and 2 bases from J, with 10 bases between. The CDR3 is CSVEVGLNTGELFF. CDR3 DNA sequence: TGCAGCGTTGAGGTTGGACTCAACACCGGGGAGCTGTTTTTT.

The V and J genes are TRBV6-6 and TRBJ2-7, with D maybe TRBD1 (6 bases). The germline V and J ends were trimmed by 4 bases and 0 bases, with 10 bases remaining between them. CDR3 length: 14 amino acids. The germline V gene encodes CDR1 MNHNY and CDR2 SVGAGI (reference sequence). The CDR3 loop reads CASSFRDISYEQYF. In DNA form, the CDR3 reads TGTGCCAGCAGTTTCAGGGACATCTCCTACGAGCAGTACTTC.

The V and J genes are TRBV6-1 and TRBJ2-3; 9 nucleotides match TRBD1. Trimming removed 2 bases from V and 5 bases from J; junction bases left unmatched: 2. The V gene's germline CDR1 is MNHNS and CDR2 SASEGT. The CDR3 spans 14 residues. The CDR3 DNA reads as TGTGCCAGCAGTGAACGGACAGGGGTAGATACGCAGTATTTT. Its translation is CASSERTGVDTQYF.

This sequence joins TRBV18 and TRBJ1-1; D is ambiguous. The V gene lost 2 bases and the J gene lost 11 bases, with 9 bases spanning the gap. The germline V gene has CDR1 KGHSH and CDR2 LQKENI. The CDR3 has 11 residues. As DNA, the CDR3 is TGTGCCAGCTCACCAAACAGTTGGGCTTTCTTT. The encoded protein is CASSPNSWAFF.

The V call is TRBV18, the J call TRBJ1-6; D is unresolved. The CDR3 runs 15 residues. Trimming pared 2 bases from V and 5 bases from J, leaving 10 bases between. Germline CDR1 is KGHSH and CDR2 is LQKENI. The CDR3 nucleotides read TGTGCCAGCTCACCAGTCGATAGCAATAATTCACCCCTCCACTTT. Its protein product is CASSPVDSNNSPLHF.

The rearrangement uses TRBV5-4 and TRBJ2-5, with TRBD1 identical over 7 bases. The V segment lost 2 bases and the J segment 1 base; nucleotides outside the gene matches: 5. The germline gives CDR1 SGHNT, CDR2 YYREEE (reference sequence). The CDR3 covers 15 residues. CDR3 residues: CASSFPGQRQETQYF. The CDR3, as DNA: TGTGCCAGCAGCTTTCCGGGACAGCGCCAAGAGACCCAGTACTTC.

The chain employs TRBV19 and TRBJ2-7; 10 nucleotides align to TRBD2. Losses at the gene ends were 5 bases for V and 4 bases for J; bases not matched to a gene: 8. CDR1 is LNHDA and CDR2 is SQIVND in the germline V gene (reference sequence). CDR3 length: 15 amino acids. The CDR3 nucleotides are TGTGCCAGTAGTTGGCAGCGGGGGGGCCTTTACGAGCAGTACTTC. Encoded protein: CASSWQRGGLYEQYF.

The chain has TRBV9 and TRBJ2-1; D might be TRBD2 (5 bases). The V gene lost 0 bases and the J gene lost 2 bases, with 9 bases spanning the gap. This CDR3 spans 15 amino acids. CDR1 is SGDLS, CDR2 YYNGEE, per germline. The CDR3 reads CASSVAGSPYNEQFF. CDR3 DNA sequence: TGTGCCAGCAGCGTAGCGGGATCCCCCTACAATGAGCAGTTCTTC.

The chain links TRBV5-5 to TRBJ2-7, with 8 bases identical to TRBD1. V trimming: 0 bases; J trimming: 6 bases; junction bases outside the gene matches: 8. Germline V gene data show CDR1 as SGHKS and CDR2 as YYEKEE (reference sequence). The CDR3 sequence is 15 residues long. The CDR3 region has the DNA TGTGCCAGCAGCTTGGCCTCAGGGGGCGCGGGCGAGCAGTACTTC. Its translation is CASSLASGGAGEQYF.